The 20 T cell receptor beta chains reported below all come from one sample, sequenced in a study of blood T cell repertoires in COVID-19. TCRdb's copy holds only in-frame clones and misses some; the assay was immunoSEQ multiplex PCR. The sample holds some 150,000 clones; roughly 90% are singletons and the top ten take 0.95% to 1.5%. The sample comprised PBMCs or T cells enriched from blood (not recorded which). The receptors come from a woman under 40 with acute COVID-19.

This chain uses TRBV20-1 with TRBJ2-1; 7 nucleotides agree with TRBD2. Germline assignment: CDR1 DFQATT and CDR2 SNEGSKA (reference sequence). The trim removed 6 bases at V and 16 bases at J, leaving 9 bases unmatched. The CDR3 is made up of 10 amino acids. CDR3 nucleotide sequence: TGCAGTGCCAGCGGGACTCCTCCTTTCTTC. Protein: CSASGTPPFF.

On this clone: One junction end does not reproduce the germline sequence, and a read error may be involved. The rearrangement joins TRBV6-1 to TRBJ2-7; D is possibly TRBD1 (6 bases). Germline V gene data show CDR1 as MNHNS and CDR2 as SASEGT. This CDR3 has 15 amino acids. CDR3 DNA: TGTGCCAGCAGGGAAGGTCAAGGGGGCTCCTACGAGCAGTACTTC. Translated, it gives CASREGQGGSYEQYF.

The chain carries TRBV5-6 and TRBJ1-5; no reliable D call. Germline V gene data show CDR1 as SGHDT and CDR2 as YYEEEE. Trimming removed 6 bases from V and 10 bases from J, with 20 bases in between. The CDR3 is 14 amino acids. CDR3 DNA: TGTGCCAGCATCCGCCGGGATTCCGGAGGTCCCCAGCATTTT. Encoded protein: CASIRRDSGGPQHF. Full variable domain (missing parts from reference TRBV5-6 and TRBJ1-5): DAGVTQSPTHLIKTRGQQVTLRCSPKSGHDTVSWYQQALGQGPQFIFQYYEEEERQRGNFPDRFSGHQFPNYSSELNVNALLLGDSALYLCASIRRDSGGPQHFGDGTRLSIL.

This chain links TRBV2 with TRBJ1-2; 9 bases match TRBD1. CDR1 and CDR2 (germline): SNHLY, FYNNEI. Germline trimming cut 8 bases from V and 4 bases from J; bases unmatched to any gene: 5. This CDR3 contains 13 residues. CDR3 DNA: TGTGCCAGCTCGGGACAGGGCCCCTATGGCTACACCTTC. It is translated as CASSGQGPYGYTF.

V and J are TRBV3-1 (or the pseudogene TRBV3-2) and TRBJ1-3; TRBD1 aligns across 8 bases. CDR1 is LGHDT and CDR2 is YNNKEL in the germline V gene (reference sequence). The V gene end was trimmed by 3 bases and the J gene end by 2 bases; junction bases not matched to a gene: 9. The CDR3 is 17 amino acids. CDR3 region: CASSQAWTGITGNTIYF. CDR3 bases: TGTGCCAGCAGCCAGGCTTGGACAGGGATAACTGGAAACACCATATATTTT.

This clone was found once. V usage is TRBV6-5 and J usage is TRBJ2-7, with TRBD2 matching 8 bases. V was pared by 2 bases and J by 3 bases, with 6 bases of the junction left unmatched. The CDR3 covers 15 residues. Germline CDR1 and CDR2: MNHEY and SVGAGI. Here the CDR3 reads CASSYGSGGGYEQYF. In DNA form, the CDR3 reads TGTGCCAGCAGTTACGGGTCCGGGGGGGGCTACGAGCAGTACTTC.

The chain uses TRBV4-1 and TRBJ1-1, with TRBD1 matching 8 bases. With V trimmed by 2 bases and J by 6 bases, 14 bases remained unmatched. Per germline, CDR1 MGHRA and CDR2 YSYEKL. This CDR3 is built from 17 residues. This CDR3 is CASSQYDRGVDSAEAFF. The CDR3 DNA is TGCGCCAGCAGCCAATACGACAGGGGAGTCGATAGTGCTGAAGCTTTCTTT.

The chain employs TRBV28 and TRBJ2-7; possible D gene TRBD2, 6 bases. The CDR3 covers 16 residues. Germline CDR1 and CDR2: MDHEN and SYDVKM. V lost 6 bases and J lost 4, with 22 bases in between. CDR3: CASRLGGSASEYEQYF. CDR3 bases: TGTGCCAGCAGACTAGGTGGGTCGGCTAGCGAATACGAGCAGTACTTC.

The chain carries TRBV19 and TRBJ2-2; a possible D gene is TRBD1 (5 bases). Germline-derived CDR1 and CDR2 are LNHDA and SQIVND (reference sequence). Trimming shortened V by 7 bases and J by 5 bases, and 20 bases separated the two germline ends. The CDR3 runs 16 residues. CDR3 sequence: CASIEIGQGRTGELFF. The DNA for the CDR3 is TGTGCCAGTATAGAGATAGGGCAGGGAAGAACCGGGGAGCTGTTTTTT. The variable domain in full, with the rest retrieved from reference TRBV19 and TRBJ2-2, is DGGITQSPKYLFRKEGQNVTLSCEQNLNHDAMYWYRQDPGQGLRLIYYSQIVNDFQKGDIAEGYSVSREKKESFPLTVTSAQKNPTAFYLCASIEIGQGRTGELFFGEGSRLTVL.

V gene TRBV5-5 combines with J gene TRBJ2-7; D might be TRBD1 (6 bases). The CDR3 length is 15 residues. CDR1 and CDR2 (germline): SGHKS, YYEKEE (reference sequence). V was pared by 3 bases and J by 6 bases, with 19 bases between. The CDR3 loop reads CASSSNKGVDGEQYF. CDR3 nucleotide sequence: TGTGCCAGCAGCTCGAATAAGGGGGTAGATGGCGAGCAGTACTTC.

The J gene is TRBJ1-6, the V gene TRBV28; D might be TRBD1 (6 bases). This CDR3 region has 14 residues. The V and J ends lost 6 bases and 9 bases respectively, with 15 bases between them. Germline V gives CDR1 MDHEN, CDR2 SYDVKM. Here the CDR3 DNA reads TGTGCCAGCAGACAAGGACAGCGAAGTTCACCCCTCCACTTT. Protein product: CASRQGQRSSPLHF.

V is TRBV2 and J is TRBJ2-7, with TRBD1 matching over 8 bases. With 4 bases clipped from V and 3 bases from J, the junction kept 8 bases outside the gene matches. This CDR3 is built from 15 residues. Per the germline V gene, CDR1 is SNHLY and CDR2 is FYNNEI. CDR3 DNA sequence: TGTGCCAGCAGTGCCGGACAGGGCTTTTACTACGAGCAGTACTTC. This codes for CASSAGQGFYYEQYF.

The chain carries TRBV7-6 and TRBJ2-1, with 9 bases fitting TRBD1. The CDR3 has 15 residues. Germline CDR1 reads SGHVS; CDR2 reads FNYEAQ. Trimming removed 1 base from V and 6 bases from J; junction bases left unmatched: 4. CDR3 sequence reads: CASSLDRGHPNEQFF. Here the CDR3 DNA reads TGTGCCAGCAGCTTAGACAGGGGGCATCCCAATGAGCAGTTCTTC.

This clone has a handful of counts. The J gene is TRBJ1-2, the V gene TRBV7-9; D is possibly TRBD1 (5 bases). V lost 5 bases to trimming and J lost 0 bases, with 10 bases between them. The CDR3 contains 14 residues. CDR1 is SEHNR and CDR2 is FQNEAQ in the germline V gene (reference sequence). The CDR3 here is CASSPGGPNYGYTF. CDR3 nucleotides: TGTGCCAGCAGCCCCGGGGGACCTAACTATGGCTACACCTTC.

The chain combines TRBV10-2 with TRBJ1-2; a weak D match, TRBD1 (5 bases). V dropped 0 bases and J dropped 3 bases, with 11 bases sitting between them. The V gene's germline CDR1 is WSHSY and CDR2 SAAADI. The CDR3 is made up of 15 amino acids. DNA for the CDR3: TGCGCCAGCAGTGAGTCTATCGGGGGGTACTATGGCTACACCTTC. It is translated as CASSESIGGYYGYTF.

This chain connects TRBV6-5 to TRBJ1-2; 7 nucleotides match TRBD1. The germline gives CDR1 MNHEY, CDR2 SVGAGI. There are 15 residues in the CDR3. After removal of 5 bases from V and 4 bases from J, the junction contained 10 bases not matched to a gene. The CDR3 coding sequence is TGTGCCAGCAGTCGACGACAGGGTCACGTCTATGGCTACACCTTC. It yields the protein CASSRRQGHVYGYTF.

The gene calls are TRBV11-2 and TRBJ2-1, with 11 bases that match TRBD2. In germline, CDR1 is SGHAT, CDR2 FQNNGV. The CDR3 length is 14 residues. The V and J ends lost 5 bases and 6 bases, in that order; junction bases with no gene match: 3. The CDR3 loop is CASSNGLAGNEQFF. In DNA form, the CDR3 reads TGTGCCAGCAGCAACGGACTAGCGGGCAATGAGCAGTTCTTC.

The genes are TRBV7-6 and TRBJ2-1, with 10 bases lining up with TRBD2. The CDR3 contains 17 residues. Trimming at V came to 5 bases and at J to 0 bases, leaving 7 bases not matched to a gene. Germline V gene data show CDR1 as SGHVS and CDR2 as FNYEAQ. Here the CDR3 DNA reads TGTGCCAGCAGCCCGGGACTAGCGAGGAACTCCTACAATGAGCAGTTCTTC. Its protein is CASSPGLARNSYNEQFF.

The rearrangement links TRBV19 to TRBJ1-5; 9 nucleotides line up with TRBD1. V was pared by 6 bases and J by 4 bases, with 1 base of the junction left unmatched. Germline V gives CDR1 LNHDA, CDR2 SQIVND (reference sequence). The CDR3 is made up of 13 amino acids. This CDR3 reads CASRDRGNQPQHF. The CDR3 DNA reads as TGTGCCAGTAGGGACAGGGGAAATCAGCCCCAGCATTTT.

This chain's CDR3 is CASRTGSKDDTF. The CDR3 nucleotides are TGTGCCAGCAGAACAGGCTCCAAGGATGACACCTTC. This chain connects TRBV28 to TRBJ1-2, with D perhaps matching TRBD1 (5 bases). Deletions cut 6 bases from V and 12 bases from J, with 17 bases between. Germline V lookup: CDR1 MDHEN, CDR2 SYDVKM. This CDR3 region has 12 residues.